One sample yielded the 20 T cell receptor beta chains listed below, sequenced in a study of T-cell reconstitution after alpha-beta-depleted transplantation in children. TCRbeta library preparation incorporated unique molecular identifiers. Each CDR3 protein is one row after TCRdb ran MiXCR on the PCR reads. The sample holds about 590,000 distinct CDR3 sequences, 10% to 15% seen once. The sequenced sample was PBMCs, mostly from graft donor cells, obtained 360 days after TCRalphabeta/CD19-depleted stem cell transplant. The source of these receptors is a male patient aged 5 to 17 who had a stem cell transplant for acute myeloid leukemia, so the T cells may come from the graft donor.

This clonotype appeared a few times. The chain joins TRBV12-3 or TRBV12-4 to TRBJ2-1; D is unclear. The CDR3 totals 16 residues. The V end was cut by 7 bases, the J end by 5 bases, with 21 bases between. The CDR3 region is CASTLRPGAQDNEQFF. In nucleotides, the CDR3 is TGTGCCAGCACCCTACGGCCGGGTGCCCAGGACAATGAGCAGTTCTTC.

In this sample, this clonotype turned up many times. The chain couples TRBV20-1 to TRBJ2-7, with 7 bases identical to TRBD1. The CDR3 runs 13 residues. In germline, CDR1 is DFQATT, CDR2 SNEGSKA (reference sequence). The junction had 8 bases not matched to a gene; V was cut back by 6 bases and J by 3 bases. The CDR3 DNA reads TGCAGTGCCCAGAGGGGACAGCTCTACGAGCAGTACTTC. It translates to CSAQRGQLYEQYF.

The J gene is TRBJ2-3, the V gene TRBV4-2; 7 nucleotides align to TRBD2. The CDR3 sequence is 17 residues long. The junction had 7 bases not matched to a gene; V was cut back by 0 bases and J by 1 base. Germline CDR1 is LGHNA and CDR2 is YNFKEQ. CDR3 DNA: TGTGCCAGCAGCCAAGAAGGACTAGACAGCCGCACAGATACGCAGTATTTT. Protein: CASSQEGLDSRTDTQYF.

In its sample, this clonotype was seen a few times. The CDR3 DNA follows: TGCAGCGTTTGGACAGGGGGCTATGGCTACACCTTC. This translates into CSVWTGGYGYTF. The rearrangement links TRBV29-1 to TRBJ1-2, with TRBD1 matching 10 bases. The germline CDR1 and CDR2 sequences are SQVTM and ANQGSEA. This CDR3 spans 12 amino acids. V lost 5 bases and J lost 4; bases outside the gene matches: 1.

The chain joins TRBV20-1 to TRBJ2-7, with 9 nucleotides matching TRBD1. V lost 4 bases, J lost 4 bases, and 8 bases stayed unmatched. This CDR3 spans 14 amino acids. CDR1 DFQATT and CDR2 SNEGSKA come from the germline V gene (reference sequence). CDR3 loop: CSAISSTGGYEQYF. CDR3 coding DNA: TGCAGTGCTATTAGTTCGACAGGGGGGTACGAGCAGTACTTC.

The rearrangement links TRBV28 to TRBJ2-5; D remains ambiguous. Looked up from germline, CDR1 is MDHEN and CDR2 is SYDVKM. The V end lost 3 bases, the J end lost 5 bases, and 7 bases lay between the germline ends. CDR3 size: 12 residues. The CDR3 here is CASSFARETQYF. The CDR3 region has the DNA TGTGCCAGCAGTTTTGCGCGTGAGACCCAGTACTTC.

CDR3 residues: CASSSAGAQGEQYF. The CDR3 nucleotides are TGCGCCAGCAGCTCGGCGGGAGCCCAGGGGGAGCAGTACTTC. The rearrangement links TRBV5-1 to TRBJ2-7; tentatively, D is TRBD2 (7 bases). Trimming stripped 3 bases from V and 7 bases from J, with 17 bases between. The germline gives CDR1 SGHRS, CDR2 YFSETQ. The CDR3 extends over 14 amino acids.

This clonotype occurred a few times. The chain carries TRBV7-6 and TRBJ2-6, with D perhaps matching TRBD1 or TRBD2 (5 bases each). Germline V CDR1 and CDR2: SGHVS, FNYEAQ. CDR3 size: 18 residues. V was trimmed by 1 base and J by 1 base, leaving 14 bases between them. For the CDR3, the DNA is TGTGCCAGCAGCTTAGGGACATTTGGAGGATCTGGGGCCAACGTCCTGACTTTC. Translation: CASSLGTFGGSGANVLTF.

This clonotype was recorded a few times. The chain recombines TRBV6-2 or TRBV6-3 with TRBJ2-1; no reliable D call. Trimming pared 0 bases from V and 4 bases from J, leaving 13 bases between. The CDR3 spans 16 residues. The germline gives CDR1 MNHEY, CDR2 SVGEGT. The CDR3 sequence is CASSYSRPGPYNEQFF. The CDR3 nucleotides read TGTGCCAGCAGTTACTCGAGGCCGGGTCCGTACAATGAGCAGTTCTTC.

This clonotype has a handful of counts. The V gene is TRBV20-1, the J gene TRBJ2-3; 9 bases agree with TRBD2. There are 19 residues in the CDR3. Trimming removed 3 bases from V and 0 bases from J; junction bases left unmatched: 16. Per the germline V gene, CDR1 is DFQATT and CDR2 is SNEGSKA (reference sequence). The CDR3, as DNA: TGCAGTGCTAGTCGAATAGCGGGAGTGGGCCCTTCTAGCACAGATACGCAGTATTTT. Amino acid sequence: CSASRIAGVGPSSTDTQYF.

This clonotype was observed at least ten times. CDR3 nucleotides: TGTGCCAGCAGCGAACGGACTAGCGGAAACAATGAGCAGTTCTTC. Translated: CASSERTSGNNEQFF. V is TRBV9 and J is TRBJ2-1, with TRBD2 identical over 10 bases. Germline V lookup: CDR1 SGDLS, CDR2 YYNGEE. The V gene end was trimmed by 3 bases and the J gene end by 5 bases; junction bases not matched to a gene: 5. The CDR3 sequence is 15 residues long.

This chain uses TRBV18 with TRBJ2-1; D call uncertain. The CDR3 spans 13 residues. Germline loops: CDR1 KGHSH, CDR2 LQKENI. V gave up 5 bases and J gave up 5 bases, with 10 bases separating them. CDR3 sequence (DNA): TGTGCCAGCTCAACCCTAAGGGACAATGAGCAGTTCTTC. Its translation is CASSTLRDNEQFF.

For the CDR3, the DNA is TGTGCCAGCAGCTTATTGGCGGGAGTGCGCGAGCAGTACTTC. Translated, it gives CASSLLAGVREQYF. The chain recombines TRBV7-9 with TRBJ2-7; 7 bases match TRBD2. J gave up 6 bases and V 2 bases, and 7 bases lay outside the gene matches. This CDR3 has 14 amino acids. Germline V CDR1 and CDR2: SEHNR, FQNEAQ (reference sequence).

J is TRBJ2-5 and V is TRBV19; D uncertain. Germline V gene data show CDR1 as LNHDA and CDR2 as SQIVND (reference sequence). The CDR3 covers 13 residues. V was pared by 6 bases and J by 2 bases, with 10 bases between. The CDR3 loop reads CASSAFRQETQYF. As DNA, the CDR3 is TGTGCCAGTAGCGCGTTTAGGCAAGAGACCCAGTACTTC.

This clonotype was seen repeatedly, ten times or more. The chain couples TRBV12-3 or TRBV12-4 to TRBJ2-5, with D possibly being TRBD2 (5 bases). This CDR3 is 17 amino acids long. With 4 bases removed from V and 3 bases from J, the gap between germline ends came to 21 bases. CDR3 sequence: CASSSGQAGVIEETQYF. The CDR3 bases are TGTGCCAGCAGTTCAGGCCAGGCGGGCGTCATAGAAGAGACCCAGTACTTC.

The chain combines TRBV5-6 with TRBJ2-1; 7 bases line up with TRBD1. The CDR3 has 13 residues. J gave up 8 bases and V 2 bases, and 4 bases lay outside the gene matches. Germline V lookup: CDR1 SGHDT, CDR2 YYEEEE. The CDR3, as DNA: TGTGCCAGCAGCTTCGACAGGGTCTATGAGCAGTTCTTC. The encoded protein is CASSFDRVYEQFF.

This chain links TRBV6-5 with TRBJ2-4; no reliable D call. The CDR3 totals 16 residues. Germline CDR1 MNHEY, CDR2 SVGAGI. V was cut by 3 bases and J by 0 bases, with 12 bases left in between. The CDR3 here is CASSYLDNQAKNIQYF. The CDR3 bases are TGTGCCAGCAGTTATCTGGATAACCAAGCCAAAAACATTCAGTACTTC.

This clonotype has just a few counts. The chain carries TRBV7-9 and TRBJ2-5; 7 nucleotides line up with TRBD1. With 5 bases clipped from V and 3 bases from J, the junction kept 6 bases outside the gene matches. Germline V gene lookup returns CDR1 SEHNR and CDR2 FQNEAQ (reference sequence). The CDR3 contains 14 residues. Here the CDR3 reads CASSPRGSKETQYF. The CDR3 region has the DNA TGTGCCAGCAGCCCCAGGGGGTCAAAAGAGACCCAGTACTTC.

This chain links TRBV7-3 with TRBJ2-1; 7 bases map to TRBD1. With 3 bases clipped from V and 3 bases from J, the junction kept 8 bases outside the gene matches. The CDR3 consists of 16 residues. Per the germline V gene, CDR1 is SGHTA and CDR2 is FQGTGA. In DNA, the CDR3 is TGTGCCAGCAGCTTGAAGGGACAGTGGGGCTACAATGAGCAGTTCTTC. Translated, it gives CASSLKGQWGYNEQFF.

The chain carries TRBV28 and TRBJ2-1, with unresolved D. Trimming took 3 bases from V and 8 from J, leaving 14 bases between them. The CDR3 runs to 14 residues. Per germline, CDR1 MDHEN and CDR2 SYDVKM. CDR3 bases: TGTGCCAGCAGTTTGGAAGATATTTTCCATGAGCAGTTCTTC. Amino acids: CASSLEDIFHEQFF.